This entry lists 12 T cell receptor beta chains sequenced from one sample in a study of cytomegalovirus exposure and HLA in healthy donors. A multiplex PCR was run with 60 Vbeta primers and 13 Jbeta primers. Sequencing used immunoSEQ multiplex PCR; TCRdb keeps in-frame clones, though not all of them. The table includes under 200,000 clones, around 65% detected once. Sequencing input: PBMCs. Receptors were obtained from a woman aged 40 to 50 in good health and CMV-seropositive.

The chain couples TRBV14 to TRBJ2-7; 8 bases are a match to TRBD2. Germline CDR1 SGHDN, CDR2 FVKESK. V dropped 2 bases and J dropped 4; count of bases not matched to a gene: 7. This CDR3 is built from 15 residues. CDR3 DNA sequence: TGTGCCAGCAGCCAAAGAGCGGGAGAGTCGTACGAGCAGTACTTC. Its translation: CASSQRAGESYEQYF. Variable domain in full (rest from reference TRBV14 and TRBJ2-7): EAGVTQFPSHSVIEKGQTVTLRCDPISGHDNLYWYRRVMGKEIKFLLHFVKESKQDESGMPNNRFLAERTGGTYSTLKVQPAELEDSGVYFCASSQRAGESYEQYFGPGTRLTVT.

The chain has TRBV6-6 and TRBJ2-3; possibly TRBD2 for D (6 bases). Trimming left V 6 bases short and J 2 bases short, with 18 bases between. The CDR3 extends over 16 amino acids. Looked up from germline, CDR1 is MNHNY and CDR2 is SVGAGI (reference sequence). DNA for the CDR3: TGTGCCAGCAGCCTGACTAGTCCTCGGGACACAGATACGCAGTATTTT. It specifies CASSLTSPRDTDTQYF.

This rearrangement joins TRBV28 to TRBJ2-7, with 8 bases matching TRBD1. J lost 2 bases, V lost 6 bases, and 3 bases had no gene match. This CDR3 has 13 amino acids. Germline lookup yields CDR1 MDHEN and CDR2 SYDVKM. The DNA of the CDR3 is TGTGCCAGCAGAAGGACAGGGACCTACGAGCAGTACTTC. Residues: CASRRTGTYEQYF.

A few counts support this clone. The gene calls are TRBV9 and TRBJ2-7, with a tentative D call TRBD2 (6 bases). CDR1 and CDR2 from the germline V gene are SGDLS and YYNGEE. CDR3 length: 14 amino acids. Trimming stripped 3 bases from V and 0 bases from J, with 10 bases between. The DNA of the CDR3 is TGTGCCAGCAGCGCGGGGGAATCCTCCTACGAGCAGTACTTC. Its protein product is CASSAGESSYEQYF. The whole variable domain, filled in from reference TRBV9 and TRBJ2-7, reads DSGVTQTPKHLITATGQRVTLRCSPRSGDLSVYWYQQSLDQGLQFLIQYYNGEERAKGNILERFSAQQFPDLHSELNLSSLELGDSALYFCASSAGESSYEQYFGPGTRLTVT.

V is TRBV5-1 and J is TRBJ2-7; 9 bases are a match to TRBD1. The V and J ends lost 2 bases and 0 bases, in that order; junction bases with no gene match: 9. This CDR3 has 17 residues. CDR1 is SGHRS, CDR2 YFSETQ, per germline. CDR3 coding DNA: TGCGCCAGCAGCTTCCTCATTGACAGGGGGAGCTCCTACGAGCAGTACTTC. It is translated as CASSFLIDRGSSYEQYF.

This clone came up a few times. V usage is TRBV4-1 and J usage is TRBJ1-3; weak D call: TRBD1 (5 bases). The germline V and J ends were trimmed by 4 bases and 8 bases, with 24 bases remaining between them. The germline CDR1 and CDR2 sequences are MGHRA and YSYEKL. This CDR3 is 17 amino acids long. The CDR3, as DNA: TGCGCCAGCAGCCGCCCTAGGGGAGTGACGTCGGGGGACACCATATATTTT. Its translation: CASSRPRGVTSGDTIYF.

The chain carries TRBV7-2 and TRBJ2-1; 10 bases align to TRBD2. The V segment lost 5 bases and the J segment 7 bases; nucleotides outside the gene matches: 8. The CDR3 totals 15 residues. CDR1 is SGHTA and CDR2 is FQGNSA in the germline V gene. Here the CDR3 reads CASSQGLAATNEQFF. The DNA of the CDR3 is TGTGCCAGCAGCCAAGGACTAGCGGCTACTAATGAGCAGTTCTTC.

The gene calls are TRBV29-1 and TRBJ2-6; TRBD1 aligns across 10 bases. The length of the CDR3 is 16 residues. The trim removed 3 bases at V and 1 base at J, leaving 3 bases unmatched. Per germline, CDR1 SQVTM and CDR2 ANQGSEA. The CDR3 is CSVDDRGLSGANVLTF. In DNA form, the CDR3 reads TGCAGCGTTGACGACAGGGGGCTATCTGGGGCCAACGTCCTGACTTTC.

V usage is TRBV9 and J usage is TRBJ2-7; TRBD2 matches at 12 bases. This CDR3 has 14 residues. With V trimmed by 4 bases and J by 5 bases, 4 bases remained unmatched. CDR1 is SGDLS and CDR2 is YYNGEE in the germline V gene. CDR3 coding DNA: TGTGCCAGCAGCCCCCGACTAGCGGGGGACGAGCAGTACTTC. It is translated as CASSPRLAGDEQYF. Full variable domain (outside the CDR3, taken from reference TRBV9 and TRBJ2-7): DSGVTQTPKHLITATGQRVTLRCSPRSGDLSVYWYQQSLDQGLQFLIQYYNGEERAKGNILERFSAQQFPDLHSELNLSSLELGDSALYFCASSPRLAGDEQYFGPGTRLTVT.

V is TRBV6-4 and J is TRBJ2-1, with 8 bases that match TRBD2. With 5 bases clipped from V and 8 bases from J, the junction kept 11 bases outside the gene matches. The CDR3 has 15 residues. Germline V gene sequence: CDR1 MRHNA, CDR2 SNTAGT. Here the CDR3 DNA reads TGTGCCAGCAGTCCGATGGCGGGGGGTAAGGATGAGCAGTTCTTC. Translating gives CASSPMAGGKDEQFF.

This chain connects TRBV6-6 to TRBJ1-3, with D perhaps matching TRBD1 (6 bases). The germline V gene encodes CDR1 MNHNY and CDR2 SVGAGI (reference sequence). This CDR3 contains 15 residues. The V end lost 4 bases, the J end lost 2 bases, and 12 bases lay between the germline ends. The CDR3 nucleotides read TGTGCCAGCAGTTCCCCACAGGGCCCTGGAAACACCATATATTTT. Translation gives CASSSPQGPGNTIYF.

The CDR3 reads CASTVTGGKSSYEQYF. CDR3 DNA: TGTGCCAGCACCGTTACTGGGGGCAAGAGCTCCTACGAGCAGTACTTC. This chain joins TRBV21-1 and TRBJ2-7; the table gives TRBD1 as D, unverified against the DNA. TRBV21-1 is given as a pseudogene. The CDR3 length is 16 residues.